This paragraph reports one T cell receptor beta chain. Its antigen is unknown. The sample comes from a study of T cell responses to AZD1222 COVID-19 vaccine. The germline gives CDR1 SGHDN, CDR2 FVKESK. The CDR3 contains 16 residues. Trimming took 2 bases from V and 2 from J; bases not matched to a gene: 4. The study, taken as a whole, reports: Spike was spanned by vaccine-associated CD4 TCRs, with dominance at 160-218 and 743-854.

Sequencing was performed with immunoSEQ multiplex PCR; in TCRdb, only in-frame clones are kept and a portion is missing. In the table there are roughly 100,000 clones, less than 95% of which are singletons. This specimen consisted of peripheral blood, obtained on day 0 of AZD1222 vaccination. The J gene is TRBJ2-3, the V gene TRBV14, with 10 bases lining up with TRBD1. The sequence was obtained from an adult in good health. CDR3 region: CASSQLGQGNTDTQYF. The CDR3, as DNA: TGTGCCAGCAGCCAACTGGGACAGGGGAACACAGATACGCAGTATTTT. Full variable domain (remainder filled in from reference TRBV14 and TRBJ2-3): EAGVTQFPSHSVIEKGQTVTLRCDPISGHDNLYWYRRVMGKEIKFLLHFVKESKQDESGMPNNRFLAERTGGTYSTLKVQPAELEDSGVYFCASSQLGQGNTDTQYFGPGTRLTVL.